These T cell receptor beta chains were read from a single sample in a study of monozygotic twins with inflammatory bowel disease. TCRdb reprocessed the 5' RACE reads and keeps a single row for each CDR3 protein, giving no DNA. Here the sample table reports 350,000 to 500,000 distinct CDR3 sequences. The material sequenced was blood. The origin of the receptors is a human donor with ulcerative colitis or Crohn's disease, or a healthy co-twin of an affected twin (not recorded which). The CDR3 runs from the conserved cysteine through the conserved F or W.

V	J	length	CDR3
TRBV7-2	TRBJ2-7	15	CASSLRTLAGDEQYF
TRBV20-1	TRBJ1-6	18	CSARDSSPARGINSPLHF
TRBV20-1	TRBJ1-2	14	CSATRDIDNYGYTF
TRBV5-1	TRBJ1-1	13	CATSGTGDTEAFF
TRBV27	TRBJ2-1	18	CASSFPPGAGGPYNEQFF
TRBV6-5	TRBJ1-2	14	CASSWKYRGDGYTF
TRBV7-9	TRBJ1-6	13	CASSVVVTSPLHF
TRBV4-1	TRBJ2-1	14	CASSRGGQGYEQFF
TRBV4-3	TRBJ2-7	15	CASSRLPQGTYEQYF
TRBV5-1	TRBJ1-1	17	CASSPNPRMSGDTEAFF
TRBV11-2	TRBJ2-1	14	CASSSAGTHNEQFF
TRBV2	TRBJ2-7	13	CASSEDQGREQYF
TRBV6-5	TRBJ1-5	18	CASSYKGNRIWISQPQHF
TRBV3-1	TRBJ2-5	13	CASSPRSSETQYF
TRBV6-2/TRBV6-3	TRBJ2-5	14	CASLSGPNEETQYF
TRBV7-2	TRBJ1-2	15	CASSEDSQFNYGYTF
TRBV2	TRBJ2-2	14	CASSEAGGRVELFF
TRBV28	TRBJ1-1	15	CASTSGGTGSTEAFF
TRBV5-1	TRBJ2-1	15	CASSLNQPSYNEQFF
TRBV6-6	TRBJ2-7	13	CASSYQGSYEQYF
TRBV4-2	TRBJ1-4	15	CASSQLRDLNEKLFF
TRBV6-1	TRBJ2-1	15	CASSRTGEGGNEQFF
TRBV6-1	TRBJ2-2	15	CASCSGQTFTGELFF
TRBV9	TRBJ2-2	17	CASSALGRGGDTGELFF
TRBV20-1	TRBJ2-7	13	CSAYTGSSYEQYF
TRBV19	TRBJ1-6	13	CASAGEGPAALHF
TRBV3-1	TRBJ1-2	12	CASGGLLKGYTF
TRBV5-1	TRBJ2-2	16	CASSDRGDSGTGELFF
TRBV20-1	TRBJ2-1	14	CSATGGTFKNEQFF
TRBV12-3/TRBV12-4	TRBJ2-2	15	CASSLRGVNTGELFF
TRBV7-9	TRBJ2-3	16	CASSFGLAGGSDTQYF
TRBV7-3	TRBJ2-3	13	CASSLTTTDTQYF
TRBV5-1	TRBJ2-1	14	CASRSTSGSYEQFF
TRBV7-3	TRBJ2-1	16	CASSSYMRDTNNEQFF
TRBV5-1	TRBJ1-2	14	CASSLSSGIYGYTF
TRBV3-1	TRBJ2-7	16	CASSHWGDSNPYEQYF
TRBV20-1	TRBJ2-2	13	CSARLTNTGELFF
TRBV12-3/TRBV12-4	TRBJ1-1	14	CASSVTGAAPEAFF
TRBV6-5	TRBJ2-1	12	CASSYRGDEQFF
TRBV19	TRBJ2-4	14	CASSIRGRDDIQYF
TRBV10-2	TRBJ2-3	14	CATARGGGTDTQYF
TRBV7-2	TRBJ2-7	15	CASSFNSGGSYEQYF
TRBV18	TRBJ2-1	16	CASSLPLAGGPLEQFF